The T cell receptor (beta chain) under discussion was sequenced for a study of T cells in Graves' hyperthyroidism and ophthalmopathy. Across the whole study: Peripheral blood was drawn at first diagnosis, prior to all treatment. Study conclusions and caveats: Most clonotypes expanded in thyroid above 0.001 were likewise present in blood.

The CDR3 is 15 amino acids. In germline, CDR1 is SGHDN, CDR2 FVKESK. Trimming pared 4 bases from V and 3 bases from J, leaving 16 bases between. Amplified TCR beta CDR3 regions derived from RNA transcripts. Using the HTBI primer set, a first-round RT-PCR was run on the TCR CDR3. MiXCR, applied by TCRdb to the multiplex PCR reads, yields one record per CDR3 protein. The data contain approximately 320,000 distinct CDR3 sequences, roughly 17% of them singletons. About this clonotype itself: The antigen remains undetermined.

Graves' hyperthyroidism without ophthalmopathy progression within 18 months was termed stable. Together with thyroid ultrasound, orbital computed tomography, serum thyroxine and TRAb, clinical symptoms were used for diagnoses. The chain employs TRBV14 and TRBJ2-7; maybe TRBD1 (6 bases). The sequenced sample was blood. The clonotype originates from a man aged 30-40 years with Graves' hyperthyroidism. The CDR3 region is CASSPRGREIYEQYF. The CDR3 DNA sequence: TGTGCCAGCAGCCCCAGGGGTAGGGAGATCTACGAGCAGTACTTC.